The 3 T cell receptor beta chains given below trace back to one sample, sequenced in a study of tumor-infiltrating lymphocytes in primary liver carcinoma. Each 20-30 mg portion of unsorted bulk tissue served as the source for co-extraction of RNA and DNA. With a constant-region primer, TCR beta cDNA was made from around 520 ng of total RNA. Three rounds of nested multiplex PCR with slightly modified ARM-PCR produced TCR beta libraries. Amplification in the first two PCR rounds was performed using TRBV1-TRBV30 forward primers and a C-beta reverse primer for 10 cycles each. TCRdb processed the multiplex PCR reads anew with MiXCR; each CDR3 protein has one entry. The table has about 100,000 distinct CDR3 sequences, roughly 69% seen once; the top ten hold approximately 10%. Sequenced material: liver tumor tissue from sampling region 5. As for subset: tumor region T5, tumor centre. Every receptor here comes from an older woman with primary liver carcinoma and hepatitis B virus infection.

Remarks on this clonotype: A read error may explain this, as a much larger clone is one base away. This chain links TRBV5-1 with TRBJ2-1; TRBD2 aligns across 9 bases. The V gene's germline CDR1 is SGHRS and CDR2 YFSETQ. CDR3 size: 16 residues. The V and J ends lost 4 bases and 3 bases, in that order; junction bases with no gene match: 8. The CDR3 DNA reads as TGCGCCAGCAGCGTGGCGGCTAGCGGGAACTACAATGAGCAGTTCTTC. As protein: CASSVAASGNYNEQFF.

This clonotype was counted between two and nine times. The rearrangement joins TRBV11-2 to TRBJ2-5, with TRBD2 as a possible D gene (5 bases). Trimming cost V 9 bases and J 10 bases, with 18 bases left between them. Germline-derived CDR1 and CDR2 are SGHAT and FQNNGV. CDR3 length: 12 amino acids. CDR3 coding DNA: TGTGCCAGTAGCCCTATCGGGAAGATCCAGTACTTC. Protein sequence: CASSPIGKIQYF.

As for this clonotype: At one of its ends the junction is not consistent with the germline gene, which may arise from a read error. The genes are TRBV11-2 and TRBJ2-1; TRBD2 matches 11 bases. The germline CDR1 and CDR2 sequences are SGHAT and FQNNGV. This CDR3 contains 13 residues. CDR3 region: CASSLTSGAEQFF. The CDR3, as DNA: TGTGCTAGCAGTTTGACTAGCGGGGCAGAGCAGTTCTTC.